Listed below are T cell receptor beta chains from one sample, sequenced in a study of blood T cells in healthy people across ages. TCRdb independently ran MiXCR on the 5' RACE reads; one entry per CDR3 protein. The table has 1.5 million to 2 million distinct CDR3 sequences, around half seen once. The material sequenced was blood. Receptor source: a middle-aged woman in good health. Each CDR3 is given with its conserved first and last residue.

J gene | V gene | CDR3 protein
TRBJ2-6 | TRBV28 | CASSLWALAGTGANVLTF
TRBJ2-7 | TRBV6-2/TRBV6-3 | CASSQNPGGLYYEQYF
TRBJ2-3 | TRBV24-1 | CATSDREDSQADTQYF
TRBJ2-4 | TRBV10-2 | CASSGDGAKQYF
TRBJ1-2 | TRBV10-2 | CASSDRESNYYGYTF
TRBJ2-3 | TRBV28 | CASSPHTGLAGRDTQYF
TRBJ2-7 | TRBV5-5 | CASSSDGAYNEQYF
TRBJ2-3 | TRBV20-1 | CSAPPTSGGAKDTQYF
TRBJ1-2 | TRBV15 | CATSPRDLGGYTF
TRBJ2-7 | TRBV28 | CASSLKLRRGEQYF
TRBJ2-1 | TRBV9 | CASSVGASGGGLYNEQFF
TRBJ2-7 | TRBV6-2/TRBV6-3 | CASSRRSKYEQYF
TRBJ2-3 | TRBV6-2/TRBV6-3 | CASSYPSAQTSGASLTDRQYF
TRBJ2-1 | TRBV6-1 | CASTPLMPGQGSYNEQFF
TRBJ2-3 | TRBV3-1 | CASSLSWSTDTQYF